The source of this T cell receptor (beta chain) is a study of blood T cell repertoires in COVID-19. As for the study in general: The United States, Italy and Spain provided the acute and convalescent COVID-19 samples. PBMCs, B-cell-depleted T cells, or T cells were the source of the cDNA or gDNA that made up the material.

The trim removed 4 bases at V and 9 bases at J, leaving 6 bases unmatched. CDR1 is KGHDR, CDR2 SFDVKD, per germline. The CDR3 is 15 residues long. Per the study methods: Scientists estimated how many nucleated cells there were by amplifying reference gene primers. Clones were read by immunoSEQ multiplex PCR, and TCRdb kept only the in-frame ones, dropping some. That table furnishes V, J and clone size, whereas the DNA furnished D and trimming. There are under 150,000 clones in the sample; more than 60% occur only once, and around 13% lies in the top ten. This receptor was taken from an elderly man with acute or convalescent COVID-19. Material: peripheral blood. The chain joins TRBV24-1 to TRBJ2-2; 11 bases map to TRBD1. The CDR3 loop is CATSDPRTGGRELFF. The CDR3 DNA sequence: TGTGCCACCAGTGACCCGCGGACAGGGGGCCGGGAGCTGTTTTTT.